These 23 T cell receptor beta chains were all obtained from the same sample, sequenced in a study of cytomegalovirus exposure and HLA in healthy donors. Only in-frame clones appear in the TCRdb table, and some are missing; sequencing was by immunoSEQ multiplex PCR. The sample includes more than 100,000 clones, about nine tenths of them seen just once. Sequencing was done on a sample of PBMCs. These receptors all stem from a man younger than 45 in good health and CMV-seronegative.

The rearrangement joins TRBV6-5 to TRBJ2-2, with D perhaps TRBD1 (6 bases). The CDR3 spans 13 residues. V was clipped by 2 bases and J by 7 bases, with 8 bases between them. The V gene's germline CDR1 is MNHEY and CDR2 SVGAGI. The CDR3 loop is CASSYRGYGELFF. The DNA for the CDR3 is TGTGCCAGCAGTTACAGGGGGTACGGGGAGCTGTTTTTT.

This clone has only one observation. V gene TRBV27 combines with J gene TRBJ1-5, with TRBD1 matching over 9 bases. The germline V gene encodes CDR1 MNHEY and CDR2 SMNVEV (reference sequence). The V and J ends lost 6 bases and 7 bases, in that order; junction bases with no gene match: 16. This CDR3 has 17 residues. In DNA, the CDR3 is TGTGCCAGCAGCATAGGTCCTCGGACAGGGGTGGAACAGCCCCAGCATTTT. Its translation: CASSIGPRTGVEQPQHF.

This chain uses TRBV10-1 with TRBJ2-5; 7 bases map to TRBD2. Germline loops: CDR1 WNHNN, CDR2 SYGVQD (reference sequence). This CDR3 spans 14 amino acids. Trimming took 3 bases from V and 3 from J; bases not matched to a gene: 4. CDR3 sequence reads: CASSDGLAEETQYF. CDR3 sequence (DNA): TGCGCCAGCAGTGACGGTCTAGCGGAAGAGACCCAGTACTTC.

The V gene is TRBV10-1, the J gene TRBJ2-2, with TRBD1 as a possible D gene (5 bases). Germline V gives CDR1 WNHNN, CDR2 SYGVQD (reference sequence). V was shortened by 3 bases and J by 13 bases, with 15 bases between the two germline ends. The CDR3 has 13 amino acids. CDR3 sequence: CASSEDGRVLLFF. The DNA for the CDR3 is TGCGCCAGCAGTGAAGATGGCAGGGTGTTGCTGTTTTTT.

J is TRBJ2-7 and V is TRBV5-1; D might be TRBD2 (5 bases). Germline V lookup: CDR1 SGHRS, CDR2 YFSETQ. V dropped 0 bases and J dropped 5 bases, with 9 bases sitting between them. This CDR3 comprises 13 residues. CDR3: CASSLDWRNEQYF. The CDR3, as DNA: TGCGCCAGCAGCTTGGACTGGAGGAACGAGCAGTACTTC. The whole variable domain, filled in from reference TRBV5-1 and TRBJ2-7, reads KAGVTQTPRYLIKTRGQQVTLSCSPISGHRSVSWYQQTPGQGLQFLFEYFSETQRNKGNFPGRFSGRQFSNSRSEMNVSTLELGDSALYLCASSLDWRNEQYFGPGTRLTVT.

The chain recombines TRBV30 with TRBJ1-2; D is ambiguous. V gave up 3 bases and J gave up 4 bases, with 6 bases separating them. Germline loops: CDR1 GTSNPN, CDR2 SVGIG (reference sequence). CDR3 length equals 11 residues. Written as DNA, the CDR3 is TGTGCCTGGAGCTTTATCTATGGCTACACCTTC. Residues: CAWSFIYGYTF. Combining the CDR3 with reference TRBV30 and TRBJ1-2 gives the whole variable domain SQTIHQWPATLVQPVGSPLSLECTVEGTSNPNLYWYRQAAGRGLQLLFYSVGIGQISSEVPQNLSASRPQDRQFILSSKKLLLSDSGFYLCAWSFIYGYTFGSGTRLTVV.

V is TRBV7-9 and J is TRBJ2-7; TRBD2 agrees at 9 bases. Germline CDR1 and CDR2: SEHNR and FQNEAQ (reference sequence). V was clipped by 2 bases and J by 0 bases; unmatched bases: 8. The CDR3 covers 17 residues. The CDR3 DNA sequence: TGTGCCAGCAGCTTATTCTCTAGCGGGGTCTTCTCCTACGAGCAGTACTTC. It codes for CASSLFSSGVFSYEQYF.

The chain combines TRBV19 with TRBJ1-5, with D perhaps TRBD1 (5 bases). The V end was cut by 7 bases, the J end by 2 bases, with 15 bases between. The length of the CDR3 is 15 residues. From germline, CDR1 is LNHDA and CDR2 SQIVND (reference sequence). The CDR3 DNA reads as TGTGCCAGTATCCACGGGGGAATTGGCAATCAGCCCCAGCATTTT. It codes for CASIHGGIGNQPQHF.

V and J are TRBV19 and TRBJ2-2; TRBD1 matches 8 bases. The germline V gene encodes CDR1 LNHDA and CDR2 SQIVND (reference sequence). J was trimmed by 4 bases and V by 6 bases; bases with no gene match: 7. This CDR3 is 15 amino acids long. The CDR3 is CASRMTGAITGELFF. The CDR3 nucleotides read TGTGCCAGTAGGATGACAGGGGCCATCACCGGGGAGCTGTTTTTT.

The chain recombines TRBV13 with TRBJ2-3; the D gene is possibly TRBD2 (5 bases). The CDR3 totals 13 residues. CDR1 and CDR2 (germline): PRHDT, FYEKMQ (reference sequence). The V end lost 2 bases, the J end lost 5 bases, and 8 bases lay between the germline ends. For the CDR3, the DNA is TGTGCCAGCAGCTTACTGGAGGTAGATACGCAGTATTTT. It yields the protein CASSLLEVDTQYF.

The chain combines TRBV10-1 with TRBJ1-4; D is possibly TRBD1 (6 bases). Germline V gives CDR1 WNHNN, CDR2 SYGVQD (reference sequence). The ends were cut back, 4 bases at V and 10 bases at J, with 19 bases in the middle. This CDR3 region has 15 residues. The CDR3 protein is CASSAGTLNGGKLFF. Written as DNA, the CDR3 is TGCGCCAGCAGTGCCGGGACACTCAATGGGGGAAAACTGTTTTTT.

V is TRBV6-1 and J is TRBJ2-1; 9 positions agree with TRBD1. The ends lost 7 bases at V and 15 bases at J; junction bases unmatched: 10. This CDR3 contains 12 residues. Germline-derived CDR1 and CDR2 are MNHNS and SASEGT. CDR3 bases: TGTGCCAGCACCCTCCAAGGGACAGGGCCGTTCTTC. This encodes CASTLQGTGPFF.

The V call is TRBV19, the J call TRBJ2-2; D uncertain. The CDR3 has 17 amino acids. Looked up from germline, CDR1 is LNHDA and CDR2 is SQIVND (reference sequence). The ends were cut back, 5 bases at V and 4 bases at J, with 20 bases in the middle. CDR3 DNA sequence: TGTGCCAGTAGTTATCTCAGTCCCATTTATTCCACCGGGGAGCTGTTTTTT. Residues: CASSYLSPIYSTGELFF.

This CDR3 is CASSKDASSYNEQFF. CDR3 DNA sequence: TGTGCCAGCAGTAAGGATGCTAGCTCCTACAATGAGCAGTTCTTC. The J gene is TRBJ2-1, the V gene TRBV27; D not certain. The CDR3 length is 15 residues. Germline V gene lookup returns CDR1 MNHEY and CDR2 SMNVEV (reference sequence). Trimming cost V 5 bases and J 0 bases, with 11 bases left between them.

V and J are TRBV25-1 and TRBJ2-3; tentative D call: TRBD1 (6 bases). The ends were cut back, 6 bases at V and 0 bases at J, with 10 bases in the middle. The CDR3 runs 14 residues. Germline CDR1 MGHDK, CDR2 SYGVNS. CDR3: CASRGGSSTDTQYF. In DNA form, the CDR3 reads TGTGCCAGCAGAGGGGGTTCGAGCACAGATACGCAGTATTTT.

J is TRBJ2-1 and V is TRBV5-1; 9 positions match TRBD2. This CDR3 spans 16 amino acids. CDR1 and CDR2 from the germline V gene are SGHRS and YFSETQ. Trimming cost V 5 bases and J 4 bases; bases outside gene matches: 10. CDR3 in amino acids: CASRSLAGVNYNEQFF. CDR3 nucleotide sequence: TGCGCCAGCAGATCCTTAGCGGGAGTAAATTACAATGAGCAGTTCTTC. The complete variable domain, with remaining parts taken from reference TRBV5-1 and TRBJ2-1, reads KAGVTQTPRYLIKTRGQQVTLSCSPISGHRSVSWYQQTPGQGLQFLFEYFSETQRNKGNFPGRFSGRQFSNSRSEMNVSTLELGDSALYLCASRSLAGVNYNEQFFGPGTRLTVL.

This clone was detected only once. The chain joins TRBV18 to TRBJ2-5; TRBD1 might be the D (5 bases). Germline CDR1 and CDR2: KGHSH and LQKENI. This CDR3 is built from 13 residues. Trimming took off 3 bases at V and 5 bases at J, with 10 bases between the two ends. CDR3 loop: CASSPQGVETQYF. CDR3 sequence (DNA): TGTGCCAGCTCACCTCAAGGGGTGGAGACCCAGTACTTC.

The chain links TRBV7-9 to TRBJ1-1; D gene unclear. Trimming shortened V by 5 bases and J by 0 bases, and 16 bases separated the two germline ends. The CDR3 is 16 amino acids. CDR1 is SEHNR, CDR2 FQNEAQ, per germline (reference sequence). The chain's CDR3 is CASSTTETTLNTEAFF. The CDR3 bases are TGTGCCAGCAGCACCACGGAGACGACTTTGAACACTGAAGCTTTCTTT.

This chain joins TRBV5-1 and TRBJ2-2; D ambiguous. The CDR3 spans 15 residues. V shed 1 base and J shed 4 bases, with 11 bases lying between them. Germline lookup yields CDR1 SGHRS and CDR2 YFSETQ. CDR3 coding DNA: TGCGCCAGCAGCTTGTCTGGAGTGAGCACCGGGGAGCTGTTTTTT. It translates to CASSLSGVSTGELFF.

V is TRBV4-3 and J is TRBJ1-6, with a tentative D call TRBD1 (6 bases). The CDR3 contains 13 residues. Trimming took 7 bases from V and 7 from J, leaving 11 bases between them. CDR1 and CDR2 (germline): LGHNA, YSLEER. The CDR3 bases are TGCGCCAGCACCCCCGACAGGAATTCACCCCTCCACTTT. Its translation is CASTPDRNSPLHF.

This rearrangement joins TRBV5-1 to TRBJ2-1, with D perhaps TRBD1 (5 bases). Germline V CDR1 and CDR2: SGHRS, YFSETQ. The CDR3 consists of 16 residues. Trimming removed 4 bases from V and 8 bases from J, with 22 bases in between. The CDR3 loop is CASSTTPSVRGDEQFF. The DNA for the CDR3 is TGCGCCAGCAGCACAACCCCATCTGTTAGGGGTGATGAGCAGTTCTTC.

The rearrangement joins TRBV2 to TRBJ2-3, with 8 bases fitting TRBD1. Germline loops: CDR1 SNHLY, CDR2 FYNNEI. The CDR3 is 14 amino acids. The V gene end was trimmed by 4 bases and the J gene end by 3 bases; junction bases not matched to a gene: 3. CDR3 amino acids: CASSGQGITDTQYF. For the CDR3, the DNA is TGTGCCAGCAGTGGACAGGGGATTACAGATACGCAGTATTTT.

The CDR3 protein is CAWSSGRAFGYTF. CDR3 sequence (DNA): TGTGCCTGGAGTTCGGGCAGGGCGTTCGGCTACACCTTC. This rearrangement joins TRBV30 to TRBJ1-2; D possibly corresponds to TRBD1 (5 bases). Deletions cut 2 bases from V and 8 bases from J, with 15 bases between. CDR3 size: 13 residues. Germline V CDR1 and CDR2: GTSNPN, SVGIG (reference sequence).